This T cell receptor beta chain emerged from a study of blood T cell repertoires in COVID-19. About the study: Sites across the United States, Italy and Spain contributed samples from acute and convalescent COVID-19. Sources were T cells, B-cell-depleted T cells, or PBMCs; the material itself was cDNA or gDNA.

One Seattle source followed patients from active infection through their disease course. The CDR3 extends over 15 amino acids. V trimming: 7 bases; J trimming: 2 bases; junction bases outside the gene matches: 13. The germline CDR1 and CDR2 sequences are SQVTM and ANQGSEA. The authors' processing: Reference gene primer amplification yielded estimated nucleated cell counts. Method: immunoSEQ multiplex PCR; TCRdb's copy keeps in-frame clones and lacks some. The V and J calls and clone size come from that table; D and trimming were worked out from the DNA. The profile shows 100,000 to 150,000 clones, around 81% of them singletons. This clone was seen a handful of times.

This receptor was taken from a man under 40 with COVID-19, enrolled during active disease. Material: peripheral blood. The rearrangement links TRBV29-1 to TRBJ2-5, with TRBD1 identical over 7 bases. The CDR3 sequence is CSAGSLDRVQETQYF. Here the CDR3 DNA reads TGCAGCGCTGGGTCCCTCGACAGGGTTCAAGAGACCCAGTACTTC.